The 4 T cell receptor beta chains listed next were all sequenced from one sample in a study of breast tumors, draining lymph nodes, adjacent tissues. Breast cancer patients provided tissue from their axillary draining lymph nodes. TCRdb recomputed calls from the multiplex PCR reads with MiXCR, one row per CDR3 protein. The sample has over 70,000 distinct CDR3 sequences; roughly 29% are singletons. What was sequenced was axillary lymph node tissue. These receptors all stem from a female donor with breast cancer. Some clones in this sample may be carry-over from other donors' samples.

This clonotype was recorded many times. The rearrangement joins TRBV7-9 to TRBJ2-5; 7 bases are shared with TRBD1. Germline V lookup: CDR1 SEHNR, CDR2 FQNEAQ (reference sequence). V dropped 6 bases and J dropped 2; count of bases not matched to a gene: 0. The CDR3 is 12 amino acids. This CDR3 is CASRDRQETQYF. CDR3 in DNA: TGTGCCAGCAGGGACAGGCAAGAGACCCAGTACTTC.

With regard to this clonotype: A much larger clonotype is one base distant, so this may be a read error. This sequence joins TRBV6-2 or TRBV6-3 and TRBJ2-6; D might be TRBD1 (7 bases). With 8 bases removed from V and 0 bases from J, the gap between germline ends came to 17 bases. Looked up from germline, CDR1 is MNHEY and CDR2 is SVGEGT. The CDR3 is 17 amino acids. The CDR3 protein is CASRRGTASSGANVLTF. In DNA, the CDR3 is TGTGCCAGCCGACGGGGGACAGCCTCCTCTGGGGCCAACGTCCTGACTTTC.

This clonotype was seen repeatedly, ten times or more. This chain connects TRBV20-1 to TRBJ2-1; the D gene is possibly TRBD1 (5 bases). The CDR3 has 14 residues. Trimming left V 1 base short and J 5 bases short, with 12 bases between. Germline assignment: CDR1 DFQATT and CDR2 SNEGSKA (reference sequence). The DNA of the CDR3 is TGCAGTGCTAGAGGCCTCGACAGAGACAATGAGCAGTTCTTC. It yields the protein CSARGLDRDNEQFF.

The V and J genes are TRBV7-2 and TRBJ1-6, with TRBD1 matching 8 bases. The trim removed 4 bases at V and 13 bases at J, leaving 9 bases unmatched. The CDR3 totals 14 residues. Germline V CDR1 and CDR2: SGHTA, FQGNSA. The CDR3 protein is CASSSRTGLSPLHF. CDR3 DNA sequence: TGTGCCAGCAGCTCCCGGACAGGGCTGAGCCCCCTCCACTTT. Based on the CDR3 plus reference TRBV7-2 and TRBJ1-6, the full variable domain is GAGVSQSPSNKVTEKGKDVELRCDPISGHTALYWYRQSLGQGLEFLIYFQGNSAPDKSGLPSDRFSAERTGGSVSTLTIQRTQQEDSAVYLCASSSRTGLSPLHFGNGTRLTVT.